This T cell receptor beta chain was found in a study of vaccination effects on CD4 cells after COVID-19 (dated by TCRdb to between 2021 and 2023). Background for the entire study: In the ViraFEST assay, PBMC were stimulated with viral peptide pools, and antigen-specific CD4+ T cell clonotypes were then identified by expansion using TCR sequencing. Two doses of either the BNT162b2 or the mRNA-1273 mRNA SARS-CoV-2 vaccine were administered to participants. Pre-vaccine samples were collected from two convalescent patients 16 days and one week before the first dose, corresponding to 142 and 148 days after COVID-19 diagnosis. Over 1.5 million PBMC per well were cultured with about 10 ug/ml peptides in IMDM containing approximately 4.6% human AB serum, about 9 IU/ml IL-2 and gentamicin. The study compared SARS-CoV-2 spike-specific CD4+ TCR repertoires before and after mRNA vaccination in COVID-19 convalescent patients and infection-naive vaccine recipients. A total of some eleven COVID-19 convalescent patients and a few SARS-CoV-2-naive healthy vaccine recipients were included in the full study. Cultures from other donors in the study were sequenced using the Oncomine TCR Beta short-read assay on an Illumina iSeq 100.

The study at large found these results: In convalescent patients, the post-vaccine spike-reactive repertoire was composed mainly of new vaccine-induced clones that were largely distinct from infection-induced clones. Both infection-induced and vaccine-induced clones contracted markedly at late post-vaccination timepoints, which is consistent with waning T cell responses. The study was limited by a small number of convalescent patients and lacked early post-infection timepoints.

After around ten days of culture, CD4+ T cells were isolated with the EasySep CD4+ T cell isolation kit. PCR-confirmed SARS-CoV-2 infection had occurred in convalescent patients between March and December 2020, before the Alpha, Beta and Delta variants emerged in the United States. Half of the culture medium was replaced with fresh IL-2-containing medium on days 3 and 7. Unless noted otherwise, every peptide stimulation condition was cultured in triplicate wells. PBMC were separated from whole blood using Ficoll-Paque Plus gradient centrifugation and were then either cryopreserved at -140C or used fresh. Genomic DNA was extracted from cultured CD4+ T cells with the QIAamp micro DNA kit. The library relied on the immunoSEQ multiplex PCR assay. DNA from the CD4+ T cells that had been cultured and isolated underwent TCR beta CDR3 sequencing. Turning to the authors' computational methods: Non-productive TCR sequences were removed and reads were trimmed to the CDR3 region, keeping CDR3s of at least 7 amino acids. The MANAFEST web app was used to pick out antigen-specific clonotypes by comparing their expansion in peptide wells with that in reference cultures. To count as positive, a clone had to show expansion at FDR<0.05 compared with the reference and with all other wells, an odds ratio above 5, and a frequency above 0.1% in two replicate wells. A clonotype was defined as cross-reactive if the clonotype was significantly expanded both in SARS-CoV-2 spike wells and in at least one common cold coronavirus spike condition. Levenshtein distance calculated with the stringdist R package was used to assess CDR3 similarity, and unrooted trees were constructed with ape in R 3.6.1. TCRdb limited this immuneACCESS table to in-frame rearrangements with V and J called. A share of clones is missing; checked studies link under half to unresolved V genes, and the rest is unexplained. V and J calls and clone size are those listed in that table; D and trimming were worked out from the DNA. The sample profile shows 45,000 to 60,000 clones; about 70% of them were found once. The ten largest clones add up to about 12% of the sample.

This clone was detected a few times. Its antigen remains undetermined. Within one base of it there is no much larger clone, and no base qualities were kept. The specimen was CD4+ T cells from PBMCs cultured without peptide, collected before COVID-19 vaccination. The receptor comes from a human donor who had a prior SARS-CoV-2 infection.

The nucleotide sequence is given as TGCGCCAGCAGCCAAGGACTAGCGGTTACCTACGAGCAGTACTTC. Its translation is CASSQGLAVTYEQYF. Recombination connected TRBV4-1 to TRBJ2-7; the central 9 bases match TRBD2. The CDR3 numbers 15 residues from cysteine through phenylalanine. Just the 45-base CDR3 DNA is kept, in frame starting at base 1. Germline trimming: 1 base from V, 2 bases from J; junction bases outside gene matches: 3. The germline V gene yields MGHRA for CDR1 and YSYEKL for CDR2.